The rows below give T cell receptor beta chains drawn from one sample of a study of blood T cell repertoires in COVID-19. The table came from immunoSEQ multiplex PCR; TCRdb's copy has only in-frame clones and leaves some out. The sample has about 150,000 clones, approximately 80% seen once. Sequencing was done on a sample of peripheral blood. The origin of the receptors is a woman in her forties with active or convalescent COVID-19. Each CDR3 is given with its conserved first and last residue. Fields, in order: J gene, clone size, D gene, V gene, CDR3 protein, CDR3 DNA. The D gene is left open where the match is weak. Rows give clone size only sometimes, using once, few, many, or a class for an expanded clone.

j_call: TRBJ1-5; clone_size: .; d_call: .; v_call: TRBV7-9; cdr3_aa: CASSSDRGQWAQHF; cdr3_nt: TGTGCCAGCAGCTCCGACCGCGGCCAATGGGCCCAGCATTTT
j_call: TRBJ2-7; clone_size: .; d_call: TRBD2; v_call: TRBV6-5; cdr3_aa: CASSIGLARVEQYF; cdr3_nt: TGTGCCAGCAGCATAGGACTAGCCCGGGTCGAGCAGTACTTC
j_call: TRBJ2-2; clone_size: .; d_call: .; v_call: TRBV2; cdr3_aa: CASRARNTGELFF; cdr3_nt: TGTGCCAGCAGGGCTCGGAACACCGGGGAGCTGTTTTTT
j_call: TRBJ1-2; clone_size: .; d_call: .; v_call: TRBV2; cdr3_aa: CASRADRTANYGYTF; cdr3_nt: TGTGCCAGCAGGGCCGACAGGACAGCTAACTATGGCTACACCTTC
j_call: TRBJ1-2; clone_size: once; d_call: .; v_call: TRBV19; cdr3_aa: CASSILGGFYGYTF; cdr3_nt: TGTGCCAGTAGTATCCTTGGAGGGTTCTATGGCTACACCTTC
j_call: TRBJ2-7; clone_size: .; d_call: .; v_call: TRBV28; cdr3_aa: CASSSHSVRGPYEQYF; cdr3_nt: TGTGCCAGCAGCTCCCATTCGGTCCGTGGTCCGTACGAGCAGTACTTC
j_call: TRBJ2-1; clone_size: .; d_call: TRBD1; v_call: TRBV19; cdr3_aa: CASNALAGGPTGEQFF; cdr3_nt: TGTGCCAGTAACGCCCTAGCAGGGGGCCCCACTGGGGAGCAGTTCTTC
j_call: TRBJ2-5; clone_size: .; d_call: .; v_call: TRBV11-3; cdr3_aa: CASSLRVWGQPQETQYF; cdr3_nt: TGTGCCAGCAGCTTAAGGGTTTGGGGCCAGCCCCAAGAGACCCAGTACTTC
j_call: TRBJ2-1; clone_size: .; d_call: TRBD2; v_call: TRBV18; cdr3_aa: CASSPPGLAGVYNEQFF; cdr3_nt: TGTGCCAGCTCACCACCGGGACTAGCGGGGGTCTACAATGAGCAGTTCTTC
j_call: TRBJ1-5; clone_size: few; d_call: TRBD1; v_call: TRBV6-5; cdr3_aa: CASGRQGGLNQPQHF; cdr3_nt: TGTGCCAGCGGCAGACAGGGGGGGCTGAATCAGCCCCAGCATTTT
j_call: TRBJ2-2; clone_size: .; d_call: TRBD2; v_call: TRBV5-1; cdr3_aa: CASRTGGLGKNTGELFF; cdr3_nt: TGCGCCAGCAGGACGGGAGGACTGGGAAAGAACACCGGGGAGCTGTTTTTT
j_call: TRBJ2-1; clone_size: .; d_call: TRBD2; v_call: TRBV6-5; cdr3_aa: CASSYPGRVNEQFF; cdr3_nt: TGTGCCAGCAGTTATCCCGGGAGGGTTAATGAGCAGTTCTTC
j_call: TRBJ1-2; clone_size: .; d_call: TRBD1; v_call: TRBV7-2; cdr3_aa: CASSDRYRGNYGYTF; cdr3_nt: TGTGCCAGCAGCGACCGATACAGGGGCAACTATGGCTACACCTTC
j_call: TRBJ2-2; clone_size: once; d_call: TRBD2; v_call: TRBV5-1; cdr3_aa: CASSTGLAGAGELFF; cdr3_nt: TGCGCCAGCAGCACGGGACTAGCGGGAGCCGGGGAGCTGTTTTTT
j_call: TRBJ1-4; clone_size: few; d_call: TRBD1; v_call: TRBV28; cdr3_aa: CASIFSDRINEKLFF; cdr3_nt: TGTGCCAGCATTTTCTCGGACAGGATTAATGAAAAACTGTTTTTT
j_call: TRBJ1-1; clone_size: .; d_call: TRBD1; v_call: TRBV9; cdr3_aa: CASSARDSSEAFF; cdr3_nt: TGTGCCAGCAGCGCTCGGGACAGCTCTGAAGCTTTCTTT
j_call: TRBJ1-5; clone_size: few; d_call: TRBD1; v_call: TRBV27; cdr3_aa: CASSLDRGPYQPQHF; cdr3_nt: TGTGCCAGCAGTTTAGACAGGGGGCCCTATCAGCCCCAGCATTTT
j_call: TRBJ2-5; clone_size: .; d_call: .; v_call: TRBV6-2/TRBV6-3; cdr3_aa: CASSYGRRGHQETQYF; cdr3_nt: TGTGCCAGCAGTTACGGCCGCAGGGGTCACCAAGAGACCCAGTACTTC
j_call: TRBJ2-7; clone_size: .; d_call: TRBD1; v_call: TRBV5-4; cdr3_aa: CASSPPDRGYEQYF; cdr3_nt: TGTGCCAGCAGCCCCCCCGACAGGGGGTACGAGCAGTACTTC
j_call: TRBJ2-3; clone_size: .; d_call: TRBD1; v_call: TRBV7-9; cdr3_aa: CASSSGQASTDTQYF; cdr3_nt: TGTGCCAGCAGCTCCGGACAGGCAAGCACAGATACGCAGTATTTT
j_call: TRBJ2-3; clone_size: .; d_call: TRBD2; v_call: TRBV19; cdr3_aa: CASRRGLAGDAIADTQYF; cdr3_nt: TGTGCCAGTAGACGGGGACTAGCGGGGGACGCGATTGCGGATACGCAGTATTTT
j_call: TRBJ2-2; clone_size: .; d_call: TRBD1; v_call: TRBV3-1/TRBV3-2; cdr3_aa: CASSQEVQGDTGELFF; cdr3_nt: TGTGCCAGCAGCCAAGAAGTACAGGGGGACACCGGGGAGCTGTTTTTT
j_call: TRBJ1-3; clone_size: .; d_call: .; v_call: TRBV28; cdr3_aa: CASSFLLGNTIYF; cdr3_nt: TGTGCCAGCAGTTTCCTATTGGGAAACACCATATATTTT
j_call: TRBJ1-2; clone_size: .; d_call: TRBD1; v_call: TRBV19; cdr3_aa: CASSLYGQGYYGYTF; cdr3_nt: TGTGCCAGTAGTCTATACGGACAGGGGTACTATGGCTACACCTTC
j_call: TRBJ1-1; clone_size: once; d_call: .; v_call: TRBV30; cdr3_aa: CAWSDGLTEAFF; cdr3_nt: TGTGCCTGGAGTGACGGACTGACTGAAGCTTTCTTT
j_call: TRBJ1-1; clone_size: once; d_call: .; v_call: TRBV14; cdr3_aa: CASSLSPRGGTEAFF; cdr3_nt: TGTGCCAGCAGCCTCTCTCCGCGGGGCGGCACTGAAGCTTTCTTT
j_call: TRBJ1-1; clone_size: .; d_call: TRBD1; v_call: TRBV7-2; cdr3_aa: CASSLAGQVGRGNTEAFF; cdr3_nt: TGTGCCAGCAGCTTAGCGGGACAGGTGGGCAGGGGGAACACTGAAGCTTTCTTT
j_call: TRBJ1-5; clone_size: .; d_call: .; v_call: TRBV6-1; cdr3_aa: CASSDLLGAYSNQPQHF; cdr3_nt: TGTGCCAGCAGTGATCTTTTGGGGGCTTATAGCAATCAGCCCCAGCATTTT
j_call: TRBJ2-2; clone_size: .; d_call: TRBD1; v_call: TRBV24-1; cdr3_aa: CATSDPGQADTGELFF; cdr3_nt: TGTGCCACCAGTGATCCGGGACAGGCGGACACCGGGGAGCTGTTTTTT
j_call: TRBJ1-4; clone_size: .; d_call: TRBD1; v_call: TRBV7-9; cdr3_aa: CASSAAGTGNEKLFF; cdr3_nt: TGTGCCAGCAGCGCTGCCGGGACAGGGAATGAAAAACTGTTTTTT
j_call: TRBJ1-2; clone_size: once; d_call: TRBD1; v_call: TRBV19; cdr3_aa: CASSITGTGANYGYTF; cdr3_nt: TGTGCCAGTAGTATTACTGGGACAGGGGCTAACTATGGCTACACCTTC
j_call: TRBJ1-2; clone_size: .; d_call: .; v_call: TRBV2; cdr3_aa: CASSATGNNYGYTF; cdr3_nt: TGTGCCAGCAGTGCGACAGGAAATAACTATGGCTACACCTTC
j_call: TRBJ2-3; clone_size: .; d_call: .; v_call: TRBV11-2; cdr3_aa: CASSLVPGKDTQYF; cdr3_nt: TGTGCCAGCAGCTTAGTCCCGGGGAAAGATACGCAGTATTTT
j_call: TRBJ2-1; clone_size: .; d_call: TRBD2; v_call: TRBV5-1; cdr3_aa: CASSLVQTSGAPNEQFF; cdr3_nt: TGCGCCAGCAGCTTGGTCCAGACTAGCGGGGCCCCCAATGAGCAGTTCTTC
j_call: TRBJ2-3; clone_size: .; d_call: TRBD1; v_call: TRBV10-1; cdr3_aa: CASSVGTGGSTDTQYF; cdr3_nt: TGCGCCAGCAGTGTCGGGACAGGTGGTAGCACAGATACGCAGTATTTT
j_call: TRBJ2-2; clone_size: .; d_call: TRBD1; v_call: TRBV28; cdr3_aa: CASSRGQGGLFF; cdr3_nt: TGTGCCAGCAGTCGTGGACAGGGAGGGCTGTTTTTT
j_call: TRBJ2-7; clone_size: once; d_call: TRBD1; v_call: TRBV7-8; cdr3_aa: CASSKWDRGSYEQYF; cdr3_nt: TGTGCCAGCAGCAAATGGGACAGGGGATCCTACGAGCAGTACTTC
j_call: TRBJ1-2; clone_size: .; d_call: TRBD1; v_call: TRBV6-5; cdr3_aa: CASSSGQGLYGYTF; cdr3_nt: TGTGCCAGCAGTTCCGGACAGGGTCTATATGGCTACACCTTC
j_call: TRBJ2-7; clone_size: .; d_call: .; v_call: TRBV27; cdr3_aa: CASSLGYRETISYEQYF; cdr3_nt: TGTGCCAGCAGTTTAGGTTATCGGGAAACTATCTCCTACGAGCAGTACTTC
j_call: TRBJ1-4; clone_size: .; d_call: TRBD1; v_call: TRBV5-5; cdr3_aa: CASSFGTGVEKLFF; cdr3_nt: TGTGCCAGCAGCTTTGGGACAGGGGTTGAAAAACTGTTTTTT
j_call: TRBJ2-5; clone_size: .; d_call: TRBD2; v_call: TRBV7-2; cdr3_aa: CASSLVGTSGAETQYF; cdr3_nt: TGTGCCAGCAGCTTAGTTGGGACTAGCGGGGCAGAGACCCAGTACTTC
j_call: TRBJ1-1; clone_size: once; d_call: .; v_call: TRBV5-8; cdr3_aa: CASSLRAGGNTEAFF; cdr3_nt: TGTGCCAGCAGCTTGCGGGCCGGGGGGAACACTGAAGCTTTCTTT
j_call: TRBJ2-5; clone_size: .; d_call: .; v_call: TRBV7-2; cdr3_aa: CASSLGRQGYGGVRETQYF; cdr3_nt: TGTGCCAGCAGCTTAGGTCGGCAGGGTTACGGAGGGGTCAGGGAGACCCAGTACTTC
j_call: TRBJ1-1; clone_size: .; d_call: TRBD1; v_call: TRBV30; cdr3_aa: CAWSTGVTEAFF; cdr3_nt: TGTGCCTGGAGCACAGGGGTCACTGAAGCTTTCTTT
j_call: TRBJ1-1; clone_size: once; d_call: .; v_call: TRBV15; cdr3_aa: CATSRDLQDTEAFF; cdr3_nt: TGTGCCACCAGCAGAGATCTCCAGGACACTGAAGCTTTCTTT
j_call: TRBJ1-1; clone_size: .; d_call: .; v_call: TRBV28; cdr3_aa: CASISNTEAFF; cdr3_nt: TGTGCCAGCATTAGTAACACTGAAGCTTTCTTT
j_call: TRBJ1-1; clone_size: .; d_call: .; v_call: TRBV5-1; cdr3_aa: CASSLEGRNTEAFF; cdr3_nt: TGCGCCAGCAGCTTGGAGGGGCGGAACACTGAAGCTTTCTTT
j_call: TRBJ2-7; clone_size: .; d_call: .; v_call: TRBV11-3; cdr3_aa: CASSLGPLYEQYF; cdr3_nt: TGTGCCAGCAGCTTGGGGCCCCTCTACGAGCAGTACTTC
j_call: TRBJ2-1; clone_size: .; d_call: .; v_call: TRBV15; cdr3_aa: CATSRGYEGGRNEQFF; cdr3_nt: TGTGCCACCAGCAGAGGGTATGAGGGAGGACGCAATGAGCAGTTCTTC
j_call: TRBJ1-3; clone_size: .; d_call: .; v_call: TRBV18; cdr3_aa: CASHSGGQTGASGNTIYF; cdr3_nt: TGTGCCAGCCATTCCGGCGGGCAGACAGGCGCCTCTGGAAACACCATATATTTT
j_call: TRBJ2-7; clone_size: .; d_call: TRBD2; v_call: TRBV19; cdr3_aa: CASSAKLAGGTTSYEQYF; cdr3_nt: TGTGCCAGTAGTGCCAAACTAGCGGGAGGAACTACGTCCTACGAGCAGTACTTC
j_call: TRBJ1-3; clone_size: once; d_call: .; v_call: TRBV4-1; cdr3_aa: CASNNGNTIYF; cdr3_nt: TGCGCCAGCAACAACGGAAACACCATATATTTT
j_call: TRBJ1-1; clone_size: .; d_call: TRBD1; v_call: TRBV19; cdr3_aa: CASSSQSTGARGTEAFF; cdr3_nt: TGTGCCAGTAGTTCCCAATCGACAGGGGCCCGAGGAACTGAAGCTTTCTTT
j_call: TRBJ2-3; clone_size: .; d_call: TRBD2; v_call: TRBV18; cdr3_aa: CASSRRRLSGGLDTQYF; cdr3_nt: TGTGCCAGCTCACGAAGGCGACTAAGCGGGGGTTTGGATACGCAGTATTTT
j_call: TRBJ2-5; clone_size: few; d_call: TRBD2; v_call: TRBV9; cdr3_aa: CASSTSTSGQETQYF; cdr3_nt: TGTGCCAGCAGCACCTCGACTAGCGGGCAAGAGACCCAGTACTTC
j_call: TRBJ1-1; clone_size: .; d_call: TRBD1; v_call: TRBV6-1; cdr3_aa: CASSEGQIGTEAFF; cdr3_nt: TGTGCCAGCAGTGAGGGACAGATTGGCACTGAAGCTTTCTTT
j_call: TRBJ2-7; clone_size: once; d_call: .; v_call: TRBV6-5; cdr3_aa: CASSPGWRDEQYF; cdr3_nt: TGTGCCAGCTCGCCGGGGTGGCGGGACGAGCAGTACTTC
j_call: TRBJ1-1; clone_size: .; d_call: .; v_call: TRBV30; cdr3_aa: CAWSAPTPEAFF; cdr3_nt: TGTGCCTGGAGTGCCCCCACACCTGAAGCTTTCTTT
j_call: TRBJ1-2; clone_size: .; d_call: TRBD1; v_call: TRBV5-1; cdr3_aa: CASSTTGTGGSYTF; cdr3_nt: TGCGCCAGCAGCACCACGGGGACAGGGGGATCCTACACCTTC